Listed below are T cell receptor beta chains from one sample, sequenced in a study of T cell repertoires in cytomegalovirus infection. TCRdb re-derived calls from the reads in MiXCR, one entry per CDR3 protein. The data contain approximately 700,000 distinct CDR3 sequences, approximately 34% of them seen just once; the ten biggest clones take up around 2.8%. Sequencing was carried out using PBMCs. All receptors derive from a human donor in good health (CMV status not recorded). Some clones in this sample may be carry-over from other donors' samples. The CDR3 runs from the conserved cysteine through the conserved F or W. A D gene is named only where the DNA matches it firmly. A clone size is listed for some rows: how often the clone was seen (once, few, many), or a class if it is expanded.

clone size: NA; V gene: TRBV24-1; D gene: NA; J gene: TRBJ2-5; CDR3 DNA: TGTGCCACCAGTGATTTCAGAGAGACCCAGTACTTC; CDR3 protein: CATSDFRETQYF
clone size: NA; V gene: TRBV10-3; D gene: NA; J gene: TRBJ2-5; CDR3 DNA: TGTGCCATCAGTGAACGTCGGGGGGAGACCCAGTACTTC; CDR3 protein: CAISERRGETQYF
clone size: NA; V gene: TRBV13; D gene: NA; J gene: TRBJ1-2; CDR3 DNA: TGTGCCAGCAGCTTAGACATCGACTATGGCTACACCTTC; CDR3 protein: CASSLDIDYGYTF
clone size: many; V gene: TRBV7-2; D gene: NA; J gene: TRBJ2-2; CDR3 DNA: TGTGCCAGCAGCTCACGACGGAACACCGGGGAGCTGTTTTTT; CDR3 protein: CASSSRRNTGELFF
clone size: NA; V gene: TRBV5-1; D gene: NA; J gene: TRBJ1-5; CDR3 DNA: TGCGCCAGCAGCCCGGACCCATATCAGCCCCAGCATTTT; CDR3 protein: CASSPDPYQPQHF
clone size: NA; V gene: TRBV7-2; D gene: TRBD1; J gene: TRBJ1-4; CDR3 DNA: TGTGCCAGCAGCAGGACAGGGGTAGAGAAACTGTTTTTT; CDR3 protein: CASSRTGVEKLFF
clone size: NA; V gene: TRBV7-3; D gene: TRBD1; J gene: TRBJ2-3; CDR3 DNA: TGTGCCAGCAGCCATGGGGACAGGGCGGTAGGAGATACGCAGTATTTT; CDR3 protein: CASSHGDRAVGDTQYF
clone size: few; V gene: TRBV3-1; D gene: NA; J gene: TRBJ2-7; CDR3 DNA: TGTGCCAGCAGCCCCCACCGGACAGCCTACGAGCAGTACTTC; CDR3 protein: CASSPHRTAYEQYF
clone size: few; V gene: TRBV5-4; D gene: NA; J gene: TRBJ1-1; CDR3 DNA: TGTGCCAGCAGCTTGCAAGGGTACGCTGAAGCTTTCTTT; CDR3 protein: CASSLQGYAEAFF
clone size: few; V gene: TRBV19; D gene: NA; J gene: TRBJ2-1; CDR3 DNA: TGTGCCAGTAGTATCCGGGTGGGCGGATTCAATGAGCAGTTCTTC; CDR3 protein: CASSIRVGGFNEQFF
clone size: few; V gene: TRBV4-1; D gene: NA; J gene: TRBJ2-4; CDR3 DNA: TGCGCCAGCAGCCATCAAGGGGGTGTGGAGGGGCTAGCCAAAAACATTCAGTACTTC; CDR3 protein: CASSHQGGVEGLAKNIQYF
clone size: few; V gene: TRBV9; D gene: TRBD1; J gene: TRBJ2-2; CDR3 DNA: TGTGCCAGCAGCGTAGCTTGGGGACAGGGTTTCACCGGGGAGCTGTTTTTT; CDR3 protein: CASSVAWGQGFTGELFF